This T cell receptor beta chain stems from a study of OX40 agonist ivuxolimab in advanced cancers. On the study more broadly: The study enrolled dose-escalation patients with hepatocellular carcinoma, melanoma, renal cell or head and neck cancer.

The table came from immunoSEQ multiplex PCR; TCRdb's copy has only in-frame clones and leaves some out. In the table there are about 19,000 clones, around 83% of which are singletons. Exclusion applied to patients with autoimmune disease history or systemic immunosuppression. Per the germline V gene, CDR1 is LNHNV and CDR2 is YYDKDF (reference sequence). The V gene lost 3 bases and the J gene lost 2 bases, with 14 bases spanning the gap. The CDR3 is made up of 15 amino acids. Study-wide results and limits: Partial responders at 0.1-3.0 mg/kg showed near-lowest clonal expansion.

Concerning this clone itself: What it binds is unknown.

This clonotype originated in an adult with an advanced solid tumor such as melanoma, head and neck, liver or kidney cancer. The source material was CD4+ or CD8+ T cells sorted from blood, sampled in a trial of the OX40 agonist ivuxolimab. The gene calls are TRBV15 and TRBJ2-7; D possibly corresponds to TRBD1 (5 bases). The CDR3 sequence is CATSRKRQSPYEQYF. CDR3 DNA sequence: TGTGCCACCAGCAGGAAGAGACAGAGTCCCTACGAGCAGTACTTC.